The clone carrying this T cell receptor beta chain showed up many times. These data come from a study of T cell repertoires in cytomegalovirus infection. Study background: Public signatures in TCR beta pointed to CMV infection and matching HLA type.

V trimming: 4 bases; J trimming: 6 bases; junction bases outside the gene matches: 19. This CDR3 is 20 amino acids long. Looked up from germline, CDR1 is MNHEY and CDR2 is SMNVEV (reference sequence). TCRdb re-derived calls from the reads in MiXCR, one entry per CDR3 protein. This table holds under 600,000 distinct CDR3 sequences, 15% to 20% found once. The chain combines TRBV27 with TRBJ2-5, with 14 bases that match TRBD2. Sequenced material: CD8+ T cells from PBMCs. The source is a human donor in good health (CMV status not recorded). Some clones in this sample may be carry-over from other donors' samples. The CDR3 DNA follows: TGTGCCAGCAGTTCCCTCGGGACTAGCGGGGGAGGGGGCCGTCTTCAGACCCAGTACTTC. The encoded protein is CASSSLGTSGGGGRLQTQYF.